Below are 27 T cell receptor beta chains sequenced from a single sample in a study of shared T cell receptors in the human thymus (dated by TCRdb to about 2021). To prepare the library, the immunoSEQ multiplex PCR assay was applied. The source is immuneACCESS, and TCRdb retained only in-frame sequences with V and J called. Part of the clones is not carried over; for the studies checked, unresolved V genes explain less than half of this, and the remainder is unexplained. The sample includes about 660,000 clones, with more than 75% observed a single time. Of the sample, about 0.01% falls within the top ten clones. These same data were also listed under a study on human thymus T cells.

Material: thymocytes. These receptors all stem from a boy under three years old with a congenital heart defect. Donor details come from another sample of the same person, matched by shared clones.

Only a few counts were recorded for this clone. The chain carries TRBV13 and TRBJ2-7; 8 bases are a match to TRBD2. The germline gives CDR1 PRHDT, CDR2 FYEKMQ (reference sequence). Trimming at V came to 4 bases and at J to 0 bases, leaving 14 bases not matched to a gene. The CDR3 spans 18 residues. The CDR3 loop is CASSSQERGNPSSYEQYF. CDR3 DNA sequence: TGTGCCAGCAGCTCGCAAGAGCGGGGGAACCCTAGCTCCTACGAGCAGTACTTC.

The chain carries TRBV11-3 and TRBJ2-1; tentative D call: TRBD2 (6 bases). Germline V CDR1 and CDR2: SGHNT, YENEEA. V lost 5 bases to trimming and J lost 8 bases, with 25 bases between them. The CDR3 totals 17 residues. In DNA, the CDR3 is TGTGCCAGCAGCCGTTCGAGGATGGGGGGATCGGTGTATGAGCAGTTCTTC. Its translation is CASSRSRMGGSVYEQFF.

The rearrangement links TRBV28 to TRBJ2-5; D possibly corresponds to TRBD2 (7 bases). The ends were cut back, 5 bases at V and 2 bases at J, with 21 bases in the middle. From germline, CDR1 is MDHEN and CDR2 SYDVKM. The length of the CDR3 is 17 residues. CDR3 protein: CASSRPLRGGRQETQYF. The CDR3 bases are TGTGCCAGCAGTCGACCGCTGAGGGGGGGCAGGCAAGAGACCCAGTACTTC.

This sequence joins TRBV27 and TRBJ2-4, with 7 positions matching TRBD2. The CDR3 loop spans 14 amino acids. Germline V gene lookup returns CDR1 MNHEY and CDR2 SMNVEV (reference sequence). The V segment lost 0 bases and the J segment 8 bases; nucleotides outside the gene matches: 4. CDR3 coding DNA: TGTGCCAGCAGTTTATCACGCGGGAGACACATTCAGTACTTC. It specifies CASSLSRGRHIQYF.

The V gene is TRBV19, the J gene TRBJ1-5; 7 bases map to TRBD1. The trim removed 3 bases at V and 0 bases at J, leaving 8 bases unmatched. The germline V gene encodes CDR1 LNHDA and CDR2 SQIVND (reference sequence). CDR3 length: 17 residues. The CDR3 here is CASSIRRGGNSNQPQHF. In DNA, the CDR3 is TGTGCCAGTAGTATCCGCAGAGGGGGCAATAGCAATCAGCCCCAGCATTTT.

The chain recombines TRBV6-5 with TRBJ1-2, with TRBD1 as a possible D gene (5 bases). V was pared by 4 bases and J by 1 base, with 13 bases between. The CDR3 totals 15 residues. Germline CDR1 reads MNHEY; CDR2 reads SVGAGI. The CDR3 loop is CASSSSGGVNYGYTF. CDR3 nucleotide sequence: TGTGCCAGCAGTTCCTCGGGGGGGGTTAACTATGGCTACACCTTC.

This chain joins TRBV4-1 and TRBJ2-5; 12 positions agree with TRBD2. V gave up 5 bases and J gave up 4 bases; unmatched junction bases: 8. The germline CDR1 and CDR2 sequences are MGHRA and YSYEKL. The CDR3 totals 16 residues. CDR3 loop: CASSSLAGGPVETQYF. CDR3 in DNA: TGCGCCAGCAGCTCCCTAGCGGGAGGGCCGGTAGAGACCCAGTACTTC.

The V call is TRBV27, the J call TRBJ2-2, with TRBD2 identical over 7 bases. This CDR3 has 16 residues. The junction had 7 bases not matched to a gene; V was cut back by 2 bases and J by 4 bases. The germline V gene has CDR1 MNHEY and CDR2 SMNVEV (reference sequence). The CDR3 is CASSLIAGVGTGELFF. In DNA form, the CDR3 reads TGTGCCAGCAGTTTAATCGCGGGAGTGGGCACCGGGGAGCTGTTTTTT.

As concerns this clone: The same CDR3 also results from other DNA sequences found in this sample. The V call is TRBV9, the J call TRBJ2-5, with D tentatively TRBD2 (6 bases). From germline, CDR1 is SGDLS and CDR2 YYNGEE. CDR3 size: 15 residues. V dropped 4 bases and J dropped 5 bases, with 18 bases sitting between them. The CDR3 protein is CASSRTGEVMETQYF. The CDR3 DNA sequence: TGTGCCAGCAGCCGAACGGGAGAGGTCATGGAGACCCAGTACTTC.

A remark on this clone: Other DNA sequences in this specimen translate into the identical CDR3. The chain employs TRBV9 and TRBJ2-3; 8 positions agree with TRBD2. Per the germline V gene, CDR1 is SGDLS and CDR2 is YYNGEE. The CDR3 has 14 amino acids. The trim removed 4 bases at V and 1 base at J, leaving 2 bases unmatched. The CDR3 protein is CASSLLAGTDTQYF. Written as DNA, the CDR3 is TGTGCCAGCAGCCTACTAGCGGGCACAGATACGCAGTATTTT.

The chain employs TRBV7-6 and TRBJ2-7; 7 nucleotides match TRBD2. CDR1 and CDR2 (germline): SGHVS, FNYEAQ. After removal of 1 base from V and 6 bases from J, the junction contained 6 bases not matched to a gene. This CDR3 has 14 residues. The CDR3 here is CASSLVGGRGEQYF. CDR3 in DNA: TGTGCCAGCAGCTTAGTTGGGGGGAGGGGCGAGCAGTACTTC.

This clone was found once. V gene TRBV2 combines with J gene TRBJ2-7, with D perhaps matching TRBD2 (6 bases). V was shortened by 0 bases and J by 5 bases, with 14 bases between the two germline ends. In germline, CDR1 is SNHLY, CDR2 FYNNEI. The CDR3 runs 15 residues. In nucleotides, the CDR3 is TGTGCCAGCAGTGAAGCGGAGGGAGGAGAGGACGAGCAGTACTTC. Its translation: CASSEAEGGEDEQYF.

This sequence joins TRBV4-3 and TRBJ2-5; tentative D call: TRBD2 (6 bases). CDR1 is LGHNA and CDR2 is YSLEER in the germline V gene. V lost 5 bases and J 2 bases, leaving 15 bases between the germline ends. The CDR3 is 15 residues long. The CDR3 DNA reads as TGCGCCAGCAGCGCCATCATAGCGGAGCAAGAGACCCAGTACTTC. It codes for CASSAIIAEQETQYF.

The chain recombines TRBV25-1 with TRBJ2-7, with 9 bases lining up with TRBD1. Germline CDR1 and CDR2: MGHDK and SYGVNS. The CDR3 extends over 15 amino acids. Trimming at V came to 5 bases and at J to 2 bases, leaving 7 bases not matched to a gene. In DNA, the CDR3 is TGTGCCAGCAGTACACCGGGACAGGGAACCTACGAGCAGTACTTC. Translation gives CASSTPGQGTYEQYF.

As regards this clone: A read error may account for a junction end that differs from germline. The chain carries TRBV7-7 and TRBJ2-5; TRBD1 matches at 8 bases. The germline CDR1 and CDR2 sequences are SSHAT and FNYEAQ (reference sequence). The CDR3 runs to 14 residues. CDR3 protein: CASSFDRGQETQYF. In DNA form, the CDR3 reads TGTGCTAGCAGCTTTGACAGGGGCCAAGAGACCCAGTACTTC. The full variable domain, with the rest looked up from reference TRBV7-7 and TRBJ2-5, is GAGVSQSPRYKVTKRGQDVTLRCDPISSHATLYWYQQALGQGPEFLTYFNYEAQPDKSGLPSDRFSAERPEGSISTLTIQRTEQRDSAMYRCASSFDRGQETQYFGPGTRLLVL.

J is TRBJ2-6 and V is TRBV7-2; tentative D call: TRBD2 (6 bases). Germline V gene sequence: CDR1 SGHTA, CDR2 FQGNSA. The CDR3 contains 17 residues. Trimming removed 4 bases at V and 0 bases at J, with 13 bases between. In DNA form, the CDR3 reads TGTGCCAGCAGCTCACCGGGACTGAGCTCTGGGGCCAACGTCCTGACTTTC. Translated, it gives CASSSPGLSSGANVLTF.

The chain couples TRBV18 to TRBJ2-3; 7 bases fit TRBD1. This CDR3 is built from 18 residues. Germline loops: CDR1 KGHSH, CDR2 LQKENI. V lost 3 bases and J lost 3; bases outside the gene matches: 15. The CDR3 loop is CASSPRGRDREPTDTQYF. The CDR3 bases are TGTGCCAGCTCACCGAGGGGACGAGACAGGGAACCTACAGATACGCAGTATTTT.

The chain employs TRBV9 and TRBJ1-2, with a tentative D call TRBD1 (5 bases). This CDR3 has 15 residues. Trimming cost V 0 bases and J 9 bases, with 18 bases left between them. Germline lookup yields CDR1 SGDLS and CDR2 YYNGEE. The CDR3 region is CASSVGPGSGGSYTF. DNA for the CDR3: TGTGCCAGCAGCGTAGGCCCAGGGTCGGGGGGTAGCTACACCTTC.

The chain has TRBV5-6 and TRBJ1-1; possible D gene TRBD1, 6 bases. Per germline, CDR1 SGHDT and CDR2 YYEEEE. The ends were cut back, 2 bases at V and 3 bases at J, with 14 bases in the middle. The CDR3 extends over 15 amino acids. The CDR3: CASSFLGRGDTEAFF. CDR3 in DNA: TGTGCCAGCAGCTTCCTAGGGAGGGGGGACACTGAAGCTTTCTTT.

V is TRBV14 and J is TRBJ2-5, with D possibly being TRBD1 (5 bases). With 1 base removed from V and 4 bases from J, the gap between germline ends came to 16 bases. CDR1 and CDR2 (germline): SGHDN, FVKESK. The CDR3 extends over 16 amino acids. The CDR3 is CASSQVGRDATETQYF. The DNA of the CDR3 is TGTGCCAGCAGCCAAGTTGGCAGGGATGCGACAGAGACCCAGTACTTC.

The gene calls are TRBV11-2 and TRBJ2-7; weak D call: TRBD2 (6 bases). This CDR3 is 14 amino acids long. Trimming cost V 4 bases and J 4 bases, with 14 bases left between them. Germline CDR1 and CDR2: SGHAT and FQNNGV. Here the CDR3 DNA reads TGTGCCAGCAGCTCGCGGGACCGCGAATACGAGCAGTACTTC. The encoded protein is CASSSRDREYEQYF.

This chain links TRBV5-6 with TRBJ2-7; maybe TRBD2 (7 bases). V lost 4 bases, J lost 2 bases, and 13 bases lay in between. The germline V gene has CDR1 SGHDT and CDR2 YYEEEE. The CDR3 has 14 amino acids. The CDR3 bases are TGTGCCAGCAGCACTGGGGGGGGCGCCTACGAGCAGTACTTC. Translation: CASSTGGGAYEQYF.

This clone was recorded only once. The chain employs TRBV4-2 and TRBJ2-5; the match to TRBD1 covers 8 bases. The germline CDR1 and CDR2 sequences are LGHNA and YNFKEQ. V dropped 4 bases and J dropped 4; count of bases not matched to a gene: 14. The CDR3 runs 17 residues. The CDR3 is CASSLPPDRGKGETQYF. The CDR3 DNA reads TGTGCCAGCAGCCTCCCGCCCGACAGGGGAAAGGGAGAGACCCAGTACTTC.

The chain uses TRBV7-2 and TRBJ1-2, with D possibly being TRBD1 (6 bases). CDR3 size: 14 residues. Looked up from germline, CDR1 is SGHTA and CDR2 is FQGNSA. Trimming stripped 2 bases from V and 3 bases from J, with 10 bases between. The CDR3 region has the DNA TGTGCCAGCAGCTTACAGGGGTTCCACTATGGCTACACCTTC. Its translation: CASSLQGFHYGYTF.

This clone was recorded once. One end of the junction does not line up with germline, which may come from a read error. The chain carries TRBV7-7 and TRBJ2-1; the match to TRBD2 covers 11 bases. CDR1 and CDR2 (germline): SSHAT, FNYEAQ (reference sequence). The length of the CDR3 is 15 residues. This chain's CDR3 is CASSPRLAGQHEQFF. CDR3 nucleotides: TGTGCTAGCAGCCCCCGACTAGCGGGACAGCATGAGCAGTTCTTC.

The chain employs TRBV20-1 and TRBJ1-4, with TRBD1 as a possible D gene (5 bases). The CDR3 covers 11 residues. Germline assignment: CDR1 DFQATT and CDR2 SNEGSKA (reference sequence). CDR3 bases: TGCATAGTGGGGGAGGGTGAAAAACTGTTTTTT. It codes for CIVGEGEKLFF.

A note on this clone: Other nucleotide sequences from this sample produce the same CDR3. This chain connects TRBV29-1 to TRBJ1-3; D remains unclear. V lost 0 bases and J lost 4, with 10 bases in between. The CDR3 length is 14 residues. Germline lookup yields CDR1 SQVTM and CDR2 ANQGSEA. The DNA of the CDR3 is TGCAGCGTTGAAGATTTGGCGGGGGGAAACACCATATATTTT. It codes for CSVEDLAGGNTIYF.